This record concerns one TCR beta chain sequence. Its antigen is undetermined. The CDR3 length is 11 residues. Trimming took 6 bases from V and 14 from J; bases not matched to a gene: 7. Per the germline V gene, CDR1 is SNHLY and CDR2 is FYNNEI. PCR was performed using 60 Vbeta and 13 Jbeta primers. Profiling relied on immunoSEQ multiplex PCR, and the TCRdb table lists in-frame clones only, not all of them. In all, the sample yields around 210,000 clones. These data come from a study of cytomegalovirus exposure and HLA in healthy donors. Across the whole study: Genotyping showed less than 85% of some 400 donors falling in the Caucasian-associated ancestry cluster. Whole-study results and caveats: Researchers catalogued around 150 TCR beta chains as cytomegalovirus-associated. V segments that were indistinguishable, TRBV6-2 and TRBV6-3 among them, were omitted from analysis. Reports showed the classifier diagnosing cytomegalovirus status with high specificity and sensitivity.

V is TRBV2 and J is TRBJ2-1; 7 nucleotides match TRBD1. What was sequenced was PBMCs. The TCR comes from a woman in her twenties or thirties in good health and CMV-seropositive. In DNA, the CDR3 is TGTGCCAGCAGAGGGCCTCAGGGGGAGTTCTTC. Protein sequence: CASRGPQGEFF.